The entry that follows covers one TCR beta chain sequence. Its antigen remains unidentified. V lost 5 bases and J lost 5, with 18 bases in between. The CDR3 spans 15 residues. Germline CDR1 reads SEHNR; CDR2 reads FQNEAQ (reference sequence). Sequencing was performed with immunoSEQ multiplex PCR; in TCRdb, only in-frame clones are kept and a portion is missing. The sample shows about 460,000 clones, roughly nine tenths of them seen only once. This entry belongs to a study of Ad26.COV2.S vaccination and SARS-CoV-2 variants. About the study: Each vaccinee took Ad26.COV2.S intramuscularly, once or twice 56 days apart.

Treatment described: approximately 18 received Ad26.COV2.S at low or high dose, single or two shots; about 5 received placebo; per-sample allocation not given. The investigators took samples on day 63 after the first vaccine or placebo injection. An Ad26 vector was used to express Wuhan-strain SARS-CoV-2 spike as the vaccine. Study-level findings and limits: Vaccine recipients showed a spike-specific TCR breadth that was higher than in placebo recipients.

This TCR was recovered from a person aged 18 to 59 who received the Ad26.COV2.S COVID-19 vaccine or a placebo. Sample: peripheral blood, taken in a trial of Ad26.COV2.S vaccine versus placebo. The chain links TRBV7-9 to TRBJ2-5; D possibly corresponds to TRBD2 (6 bases). DNA for the CDR3: TGTGCCAGCAGCCCACCCAACCGGGAGCGTGAGACCCAGTACTTC. Amino acids: CASSPPNRERETQYF.